The text below deals with one TCR beta chain. These data are taken from a study of blood T cell repertoires in COVID-19. The assay was immunoSEQ multiplex PCR, and TCRdb's table has in-frame clones only and misses some. Among around 140,000 clones listed, 86% were seen once. CDR1 is SGHDT, CDR2 YYEEEE, per germline. The germline V and J ends were trimmed by 6 bases and 1 base, with 11 bases remaining between them. The CDR3 consists of 14 residues. This clonotype was sampled from a woman between 55 and 75 years old with acute or convalescent COVID-19. This chain uses TRBV5-6 with TRBJ1-5; D call uncertain. Sequencing input: peripheral blood. The CDR3 sequence: CASTRVGSNQPQHF. The CDR3 nucleotides are TGTGCCAGCACCCGGGTCGGAAGCAATCAGCCCCAGCATTTT.